This T cell receptor beta chain appears in the sequencing data of a study of identifying expanded T cells in peripheral blood (dated by TCRdb to between 2018 and 2020). Looking at the study overall: Four technical replicates, made by sequencing separate aliquots from the same pool of genomic DNA, were compared pairwise.

The CDR3 contains 15 residues, cysteine and phenylalanine counted. Only the CDR3 portion is preserved as DNA: 45 bases, with reading frame beginning at the first base. Based on the germline V gene, the CDR1 and CDR2 sequences are MDHEN and SYDVKM. The V end gives up 4 bases and the J end 5 bases, leaving 7 bases in the junction not matched to a gene. General study outcomes and caveats: It was expected by the authors that biological variance in healthy repertoires might increase further over much longer intervals, such as months to years. The binomial model flagged about 1.2 differentially abundant clones between technical replicates, compared with about 16 over about two weeks and approximately 19 over approximately four weeks. Across all healthy donors, variance in clone template counts between two-week samples was found to increase significantly with total template count. Across all healthy-donor time intervals, the beta-binomial model significantly cut both the number of clones called differentially abundant and the false-positive rate.

The immunoSEQ Assay, which relies on bias-controlled multiplex PCR amplification of genomic DNA, was used to profile TCRbeta CDR3 regions. The study's processing was this. To quantify the absolute abundance of each unique TCRbeta CDR3 region, the sequences were collapsed and filtered. Two models were used to test differential abundance: a binomial model (Fisher-equivalent) and a beta-binomial model that adds time-dependent variance fitted from healthy donors. Clones with fewer than 5 combined templates were removed, and a clone was called differentially abundant if the clone's Benjamini-Hochberg FDR was below 0.01. The form v = (b*log(k)+a)^2 was used to model beta-binomial variance as a function of total template count across the two samples. Sourced from immuneACCESS, this table was stored by TCRdb with only in-frame sequences that have V and J called. A share of the clones is absent; for the studies checked, an unresolved V gene accounts for under half, and the remainder has no known explanation. That table supplies the V and J calls and clone size; D and trimming were determined from the DNA. Here the sample has approximately 100,000 clones; more than 85% occur a single time. Of the sample, less than 20% is held by the ten largest clones.

As regards this clone: Its antigen specificity is not known. There are no base qualities to consult, and no much larger clone falls within one base.

During the collection period, no immune events, such as infections, were documented for the healthy donors. Time-dependent variance in a beta-binomial model of T-cell clone differential abundance was calibrated using healthy-donor blood repertoires as a training cohort. The training cohort was composed of 10 or so healthy donors, 3 female and 7 male. An age range of about 25 to 64 years, with an average of about 45 years, was recorded for the donors. Whole blood, obtained from a commercial supplier, was collected from each healthy donor at three time points spaced roughly 2 weeks apart. Genomic DNA was extracted from unsorted whole blood for immunosequencing.

The chain uses TRBV28 and TRBJ2-3; the central 9 bases match TRBD1. The origin of this receptor is a person aged 18 to 70 in good health. The source material was blood. The nucleotides are TGTGCCAGCAGTTCCATTACAGGGGGCGTAGATACGCAGTATTTT. It translates to CASSSITGGVDTQYF. Extended through the reference TRBV28 and TRBJ2-3 proteins, this CDR3 yields the full variable domain: DVKVTQSSRYLVKRTGEKVFLECVQDMDHENMFWYRQDPGLGLRLIYFSYDVKMKEKGDIPEGYSVSREKKERFSLILESASTNQTSMYLCASSSITGGVDTQYFGPGTRLTVL.